This TCR beta chain was recorded in a study of CD8+ T cells in alopecia areata. Study overall: Tofacitinib exposure lasted 6 to 18 months, followed by 6 months off drug.

Study-level points and caveats: Especially in alopecia totalis/universalis, lesional scalp showed greater clonality than normal scalp did.

Following RNA extraction, reverse transcription yielded cDNA that acted as the sequencing template. Here immunoSEQ multiplex PCR was the method, and the copy in TCRdb shows in-frame clones only, minus some. The data show under 300,000 clones, around 67% seen once. As for this clone: What it recognizes is unknown.

The CDR3 runs 12 residues. Germline V gene lookup returns CDR1 SGHTA and CDR2 FQGNSA. V was shortened by 4 bases and J by 4 bases, with 6 bases between the two germline ends. Alopecia areata patients provided lesional scalp punch biopsies and peripheral blood. The source material was CD4+ T cells sorted from blood, sampled at week 0. The sequence derives from a human donor with alopecia areata. The V gene is TRBV7-2, the J gene TRBJ2-3; no reliable D call. The CDR3: CASSYYADTQYF. For the CDR3, the DNA is TGTGCCAGCAGCTATTATGCAGATACGCAGTATTTT.